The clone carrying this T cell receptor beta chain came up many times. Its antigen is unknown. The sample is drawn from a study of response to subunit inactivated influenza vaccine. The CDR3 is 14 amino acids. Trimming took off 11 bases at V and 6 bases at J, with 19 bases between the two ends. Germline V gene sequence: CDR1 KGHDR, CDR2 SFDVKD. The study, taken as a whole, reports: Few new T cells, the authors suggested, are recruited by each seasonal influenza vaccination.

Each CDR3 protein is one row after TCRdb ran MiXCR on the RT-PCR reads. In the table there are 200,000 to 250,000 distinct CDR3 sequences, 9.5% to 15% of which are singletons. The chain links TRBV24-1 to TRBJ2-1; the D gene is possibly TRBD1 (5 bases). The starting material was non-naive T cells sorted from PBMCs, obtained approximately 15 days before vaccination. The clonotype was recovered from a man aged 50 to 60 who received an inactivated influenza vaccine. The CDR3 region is CASGRFPGSNEQFF. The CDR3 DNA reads TGTGCCAGTGGACGGTTCCCAGGGTCCAATGAGCAGTTCTTC.